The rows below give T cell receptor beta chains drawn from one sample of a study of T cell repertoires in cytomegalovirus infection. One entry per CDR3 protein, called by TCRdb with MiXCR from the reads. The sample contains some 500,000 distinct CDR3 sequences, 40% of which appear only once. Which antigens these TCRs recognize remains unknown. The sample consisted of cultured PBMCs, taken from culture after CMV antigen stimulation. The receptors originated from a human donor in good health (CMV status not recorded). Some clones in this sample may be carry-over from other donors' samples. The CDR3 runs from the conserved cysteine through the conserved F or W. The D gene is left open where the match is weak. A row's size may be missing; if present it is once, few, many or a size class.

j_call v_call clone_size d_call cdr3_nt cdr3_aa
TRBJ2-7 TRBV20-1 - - TGCAGTGCCCTCGGGCTAGCGATAAAAGACGAGCAGTACTTC CSALGLAIKDEQYF
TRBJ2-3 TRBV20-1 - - TGCAGTGCTGGCAGGGGAAGCAGTTTCACAGATACGCAGTATTTT CSAGRGSSFTDTQYF
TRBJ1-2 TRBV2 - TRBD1 TGTGCCAGCAGGGAGAGGGGACAGGGCTATGGCTACACCTTC CASRERGQGYGYTF
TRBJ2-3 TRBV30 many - TGTGCCTGGAGTGTTGGTTCCTCGGATACGCAGTATTTT CAWSVGSSDTQYF
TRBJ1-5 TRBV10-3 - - TGTGCCATCAGTGAGTCTACAACCCGCAATCAGCCCCAGCATTTT CAISESTTRNQPQHF
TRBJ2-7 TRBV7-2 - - TGTGCCAGCAGCCCCCCCGGGAACCCCTACGAGCAGTACTTC CASSPPGNPYEQYF
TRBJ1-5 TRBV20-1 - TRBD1 TGCAGTGCTCACAGGGGGCTTGGCAATCAGCCCCAGCATTTT CSAHRGLGNQPQHF
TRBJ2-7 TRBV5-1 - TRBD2 TGCGCCAGCAGCTTATCTAGCGGGGCCAGCTCCTACGAGCAGTACTTC CASSLSSGASSYEQYF
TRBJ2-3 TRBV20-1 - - TGCAGTGCTAGAAGGCGGCCCACAGATACGCAGTATTTT CSARRRPTDTQYF
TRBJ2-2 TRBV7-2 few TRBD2 TGTGCCAGCAGCTTAGAGGTCGGGGGGGCCGGGGAGCTGTTTTTT CASSLEVGGAGELFF
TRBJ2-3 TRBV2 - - TGTGCCAGCAGTGAAGGCACTAGCCACACAGATACGCAGTATTTT CASSEGTSHTDTQYF
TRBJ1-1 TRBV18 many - TGTGCCAGCTCACTTATGAAGACAGGCAACACTGAAGCTTTCTTT CASSLMKTGNTEAFF
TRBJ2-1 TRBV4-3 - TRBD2 TGCGCCAGCAGCCAACGGAGGGGACTAGCCGTTACGGATGAGCAGTTCTTC CASSQRRGLAVTDEQFF
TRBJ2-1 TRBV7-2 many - TGTGCCAGCAGCCCCCGTGGGGGGACCTACAATGAGCAGTTCTTC CASSPRGGTYNEQFF
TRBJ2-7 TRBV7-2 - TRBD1 TGTGCCAGCAGCTCAACAGGGGGAGGCTACGAGCAGTACTTC CASSSTGGGYEQYF
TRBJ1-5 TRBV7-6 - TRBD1 TGTGCCAGCAACCTCGGGACAGGGGAGGCGCCCCAGCATTTT CASNLGTGEAPQHF
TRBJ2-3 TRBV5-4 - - TGTGCCAGTAACCAAGACTCAGATACGCAGTATTTT CASNQDSDTQYF
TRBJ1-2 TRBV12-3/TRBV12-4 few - TGTGCCAGCAGTCCAGAGGGCAGGGTATATGGCTACACCTTC CASSPEGRVYGYTF
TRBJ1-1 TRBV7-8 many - TGTGCCAGCAGCTTAAGGTGGCTGCGGACTGAAGCTTTCTTT CASSLRWLRTEAFF
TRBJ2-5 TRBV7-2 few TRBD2 TGTGCCAGCAGCCCTAGCGGGGGGGCATTCGAGACCCAGTACTTC CASSPSGGAFETQYF
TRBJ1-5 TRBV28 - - TGTGCCAGCAAGATGACAGTTAGCAATCAGCCCCAGCATTTT CASKMTVSNQPQHF
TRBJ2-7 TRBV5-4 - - TGTGCCAGCAGCTTGGGTCTTAGCGCTTCCTACGAGCAGTACTTC CASSLGLSASYEQYF
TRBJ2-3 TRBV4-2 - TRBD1 TGTGCCAGCAGCCAACAACACAGGGGCCCCTCATTAGATACGCAGTATTTT CASSQQHRGPSLDTQYF
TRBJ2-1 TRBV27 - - TGTGCCAGTTCTTGGGCCCCACGTGGTGAGCAGTTCTTC CASSWAPRGEQFF
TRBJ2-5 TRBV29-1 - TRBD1 TGCAGCGAGAGAACAGGGGGCACTAATACCCAGTACTTC CSERTGGTNTQYF
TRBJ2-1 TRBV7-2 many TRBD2 TGTGCCAGCAGCTTAGTCCTAGCGGGGGGAAGCTCCTACAATGAGCAGTTCTTC CASSLVLAGGSSYNEQFF
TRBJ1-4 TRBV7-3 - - TGTGCCAGCAGCCCGGGCCAAAGCCATGAAAAACTGTTTTTT CASSPGQSHEKLFF
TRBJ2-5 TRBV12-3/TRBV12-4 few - TGTGCCAGCAGTTTAGGCCCCGGCCGGGGCGGCGGAGAGACCCAGTACTTC CASSLGPGRGGGETQYF
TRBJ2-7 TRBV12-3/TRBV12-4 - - TGTGCCAGCAGTTTTCTGGGCGGGGGACAGGTCGAGCAGTACTTC CASSFLGGGQVEQYF
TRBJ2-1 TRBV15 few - TGTGCCACCAGCAGACAGTATCGGGACTGGACGACCTACAATGAGCAGTTCTTC CATSRQYRDWTTYNEQFF
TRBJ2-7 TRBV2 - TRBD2 TGTGCCAGCAGGAAGTCGGGGGGAGCCTACGAGCAGTACTTC CASRKSGGAYEQYF
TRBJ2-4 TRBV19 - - TGTGCCCCCGAGGTTCCGGGGACCAAAAACATTCAGTACTTC CAPEVPGTKNIQYF
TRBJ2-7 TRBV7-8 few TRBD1 TGTGCCAGCAGCTCGTTACAGGGGAAGAAACCATCCTACGAGCAGTACTTC CASSSLQGKKPSYEQYF
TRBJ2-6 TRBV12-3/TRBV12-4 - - TGTGCCAGCAGTTTACTCGACTCTGGGGCCAACGTCCTGACTTTC CASSLLDSGANVLTF
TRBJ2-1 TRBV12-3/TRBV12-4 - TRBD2 TGTGCCAGCAGGCCTCGGATAACTAGCGGGGGCTCCTACAATGAGCAGTTCTTC CASRPRITSGGSYNEQFF
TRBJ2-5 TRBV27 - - TGTGCCAGCAGTTTCGTCGGGGGTGGAGAGACCCAGTACTTC CASSFVGGGETQYF
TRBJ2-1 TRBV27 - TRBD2 TGTGCCAGCAGTTTGCCCAGCGGGGGGGCCAACGGTGAGCAGTTCTTC CASSLPSGGANGEQFF
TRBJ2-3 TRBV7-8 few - TGTGCCAGCAGCCCCCGGACCGCAGGTCCAGATACGCAGTATTTT CASSPRTAGPDTQYF
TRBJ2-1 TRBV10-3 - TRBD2 TGTGCCATCTCCCCGGGAGGGTCCTACAATGAGCAGTTCTTC CAISPGGSYNEQFF
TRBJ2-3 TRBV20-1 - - TGCAGTGCTAGAAGGACAGCGACAGATACGCAGTATTTT CSARRTATDTQYF
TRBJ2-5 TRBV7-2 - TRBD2 TGTGCCAGCAGCGCCCGCAGGGCTCAAGCGGGAGGTGGCCCCATTGAGACCCAGTACTTC CASSARRAQAGGGPIETQYF
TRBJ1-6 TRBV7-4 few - TGTGCCAGCAGCTTGTTCAATTCACCCCTCCACTTT CASSLFNSPLHF
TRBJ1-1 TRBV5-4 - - TGTGCCAGCAGCTTGGGGGAACAGGCTTTCTTT CASSLGEQAFF
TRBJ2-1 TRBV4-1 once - TGTGCCAGCAGCCAAGATCGGGCGGTGGAGCAGTTCTTC CASSQDRAVEQFF
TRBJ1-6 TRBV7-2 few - TGTGCCAGCAGCTTGTCCGGAGTTAGGGCCCTACTCGGGAATAATTCACCCCTCCACTTT CASSLSGVRALLGNNSPLHF
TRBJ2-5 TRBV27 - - TGTGCCAGCAGTGCTATGCGGGGAGAGACCCAGTACTTC CASSAMRGETQYF
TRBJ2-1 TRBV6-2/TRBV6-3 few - TGTGCCAGCAGTTACTCCCTCTCCGGGGTCCCCCACAGGGATGAGCAGTTCTTC CASSYSLSGVPHRDEQFF
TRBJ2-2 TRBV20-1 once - TGCAGTGCTGCCGGGATAAACACCGGGGAGCTGTTTTTT CSAAGINTGELFF
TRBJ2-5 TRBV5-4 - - TGTGCCAGCAGCCCTCAGACTGGGACGGCGGGAGAGACCCAGTACTTC CASSPQTGTAGETQYF
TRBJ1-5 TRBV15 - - TGTGCCACCAGCAGAGATGGGAGCCCCCTGACCCGAGGTCAGCCCCAGCATTTT CATSRDGSPLTRGQPQHF
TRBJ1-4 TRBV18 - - TGTGCCAGCTCAATAGGGGCCACTAATGAAAAACTGTTTTTT CASSIGATNEKLFF
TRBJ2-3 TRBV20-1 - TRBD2 TGCAGTGCTAGGGCGAGCGGGGGGGCCACAGATACGCAGTATTTT CSARASGGATDTQYF
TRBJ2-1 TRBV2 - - TGTGCCAGCAGTGACCTCCCCGGGGATGAGCAGTTCTTC CASSDLPGDEQFF
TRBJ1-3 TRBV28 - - TGTGCCAGCAGCTCCACCCTATCAGGCCTCTCTGGAAACACCATATATTTT CASSSTLSGLSGNTIYF
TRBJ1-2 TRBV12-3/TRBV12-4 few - TGTGCCAGCAGCCGAGGGACACACCCACCTTATGGCTACACCTTC CASSRGTHPPYGYTF
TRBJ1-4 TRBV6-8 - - TGTGCCAGCAGTATGCGGTGGGGCAGGGCCCAGGAAAAACTGTTTTTT CASSMRWGRAQEKLFF
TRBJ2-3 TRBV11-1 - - TGTGCCAGCAGCTTATATACGGGTCTGAGCACAGATACGCAGTATTTT CASSLYTGLSTDTQYF
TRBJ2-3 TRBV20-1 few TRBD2 TGCAGTGCAAACCCTGACGGGGGGTATAGCACAGATACGCAGTATTTT CSANPDGGYSTDTQYF
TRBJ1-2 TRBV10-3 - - TGTGCCATCAGTGAAGGGGGGGCGGACTATGGCTACACCTTC CAISEGGADYGYTF
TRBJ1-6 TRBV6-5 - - TGTGCCAGCAAAAACACGCTTAATTCACCCCTCCACTTT CASKNTLNSPLHF